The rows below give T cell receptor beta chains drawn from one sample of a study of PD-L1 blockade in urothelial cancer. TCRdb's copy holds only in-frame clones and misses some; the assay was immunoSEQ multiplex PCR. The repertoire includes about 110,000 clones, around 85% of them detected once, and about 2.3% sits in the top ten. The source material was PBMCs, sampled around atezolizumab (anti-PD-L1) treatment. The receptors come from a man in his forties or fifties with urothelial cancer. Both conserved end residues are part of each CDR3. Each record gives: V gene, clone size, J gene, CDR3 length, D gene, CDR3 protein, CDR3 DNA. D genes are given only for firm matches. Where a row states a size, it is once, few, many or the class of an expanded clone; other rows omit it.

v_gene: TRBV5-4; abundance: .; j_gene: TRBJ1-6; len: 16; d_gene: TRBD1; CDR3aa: CASSLGQGAYNSPLHF; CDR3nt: TGTGCCAGCAGCCTGGGACAGGGGGCCTATAATTCACCCCTCCACTTT
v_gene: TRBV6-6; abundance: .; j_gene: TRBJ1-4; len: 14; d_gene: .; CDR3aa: CASSSGGTNEKLFF; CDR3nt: TGTGCCAGCAGTTCGGGGGGTACTAATGAAAAACTGTTTTTT
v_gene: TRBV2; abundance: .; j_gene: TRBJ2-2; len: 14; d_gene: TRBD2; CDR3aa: CASIRTRDTGELFF; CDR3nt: TGTGCCAGCATCCGGACTAGGGACACCGGGGAGCTGTTTTTT
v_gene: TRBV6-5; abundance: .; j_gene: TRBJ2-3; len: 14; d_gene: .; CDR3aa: CASSYSGGTDTQYF; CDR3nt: TGTGCCAGCAGTTACTCAGGGGGCACAGATACGCAGTATTTT
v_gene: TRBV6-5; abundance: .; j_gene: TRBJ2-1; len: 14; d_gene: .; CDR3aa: CASRRQDSYNEQFF; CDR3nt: TGTGCCAGCAGACGACAGGACTCCTACAATGAGCAGTTCTTC
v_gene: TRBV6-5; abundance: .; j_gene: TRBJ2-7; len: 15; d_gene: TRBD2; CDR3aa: CASSSPSGTTYEQYF; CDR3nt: TGTGCCAGCAGTTCTCCCAGCGGGACGACCTACGAGCAGTACTTC
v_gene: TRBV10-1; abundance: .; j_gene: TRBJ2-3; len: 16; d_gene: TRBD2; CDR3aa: CASSPGLAGVSDTQYF; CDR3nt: TGCGCCAGCAGTCCGGGACTAGCGGGAGTATCAGATACGCAGTATTTT
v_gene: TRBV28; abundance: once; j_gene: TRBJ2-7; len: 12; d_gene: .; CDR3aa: CASSFPASEQYF; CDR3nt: TGTGCCAGCAGTTTTCCAGCGAGCGAGCAGTACTTC
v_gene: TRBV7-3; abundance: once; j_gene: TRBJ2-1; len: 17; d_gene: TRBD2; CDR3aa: CASSLDPSGLEYNEQFF; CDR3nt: TGTGCCAGCAGCTTAGACCCCTCGGGACTAGAATACAATGAGCAGTTCTTC
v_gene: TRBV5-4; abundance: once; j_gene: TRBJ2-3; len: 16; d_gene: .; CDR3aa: CASSLGGQGNTDTQYF; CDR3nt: TGTGCCAGCAGCTTGGGTGGTCAGGGTAACACAGATACGCAGTATTTT